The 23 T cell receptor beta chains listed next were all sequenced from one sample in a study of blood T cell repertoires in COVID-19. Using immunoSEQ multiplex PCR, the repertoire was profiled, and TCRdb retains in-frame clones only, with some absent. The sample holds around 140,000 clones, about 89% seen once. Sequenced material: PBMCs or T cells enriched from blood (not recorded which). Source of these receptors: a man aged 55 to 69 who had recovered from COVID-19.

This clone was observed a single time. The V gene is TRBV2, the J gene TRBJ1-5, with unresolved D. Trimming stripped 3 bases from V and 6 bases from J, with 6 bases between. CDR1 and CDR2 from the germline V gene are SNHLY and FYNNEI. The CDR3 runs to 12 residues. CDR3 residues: CASSDHIQPQHF. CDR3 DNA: TGTGCCAGCAGTGACCACATTCAGCCCCAGCATTTT.

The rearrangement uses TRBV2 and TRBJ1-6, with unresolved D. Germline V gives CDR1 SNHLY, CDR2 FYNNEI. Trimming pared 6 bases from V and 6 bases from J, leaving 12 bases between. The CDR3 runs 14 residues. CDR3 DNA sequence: TGTGCCAGCAGCGTGACTGTGATTAATTCACCCCTCCACTTT. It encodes CASSVTVINSPLHF.

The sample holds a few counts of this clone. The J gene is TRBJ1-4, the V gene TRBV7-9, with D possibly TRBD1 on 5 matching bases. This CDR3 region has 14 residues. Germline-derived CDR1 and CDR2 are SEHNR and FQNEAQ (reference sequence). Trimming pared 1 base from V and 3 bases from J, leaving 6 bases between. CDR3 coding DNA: TGTGCCAGCAGCTTAGTACAGGCTAATGAAAAACTGTTTTTT. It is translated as CASSLVQANEKLFF.

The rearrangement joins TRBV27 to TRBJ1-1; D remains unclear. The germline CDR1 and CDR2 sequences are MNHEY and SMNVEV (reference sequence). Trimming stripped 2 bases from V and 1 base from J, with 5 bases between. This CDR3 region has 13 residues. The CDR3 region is CASSLIQNTEAFF. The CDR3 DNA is TGTGCCAGCAGTTTAATTCAGAACACTGAAGCTTTCTTT.

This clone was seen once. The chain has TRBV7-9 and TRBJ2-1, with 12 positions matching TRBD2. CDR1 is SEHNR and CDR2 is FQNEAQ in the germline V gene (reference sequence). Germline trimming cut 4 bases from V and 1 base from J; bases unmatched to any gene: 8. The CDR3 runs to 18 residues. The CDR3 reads CASSYRRLAGASYNEQFF. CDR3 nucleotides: TGTGCCAGCAGCTATAGGCGACTAGCGGGAGCGTCCTACAATGAGCAGTTCTTC.

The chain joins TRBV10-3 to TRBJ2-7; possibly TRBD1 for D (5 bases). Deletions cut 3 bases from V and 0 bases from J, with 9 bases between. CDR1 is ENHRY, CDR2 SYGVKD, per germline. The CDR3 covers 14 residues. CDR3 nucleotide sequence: TGTGCCATCAGTGAAGACAGAAGCTCCTACGAGCAGTACTTC. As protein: CAISEDRSSYEQYF.

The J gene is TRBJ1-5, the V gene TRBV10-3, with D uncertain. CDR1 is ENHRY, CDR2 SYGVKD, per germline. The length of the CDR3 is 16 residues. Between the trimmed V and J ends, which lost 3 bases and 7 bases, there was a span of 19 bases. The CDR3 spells CAISDPTRGPGQPQHF. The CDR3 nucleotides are TGTGCCATCAGTGACCCGACGCGCGGGCCGGGGCAGCCCCAGCATTTT.

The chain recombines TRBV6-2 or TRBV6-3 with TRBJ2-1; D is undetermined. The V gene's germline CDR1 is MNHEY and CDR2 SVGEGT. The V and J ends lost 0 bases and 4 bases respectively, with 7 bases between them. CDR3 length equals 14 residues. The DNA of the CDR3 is TGTGCCAGCAGTTACTCGGCGGTTTACAATGAGCAGTTCTTC. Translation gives CASSYSAVYNEQFF.

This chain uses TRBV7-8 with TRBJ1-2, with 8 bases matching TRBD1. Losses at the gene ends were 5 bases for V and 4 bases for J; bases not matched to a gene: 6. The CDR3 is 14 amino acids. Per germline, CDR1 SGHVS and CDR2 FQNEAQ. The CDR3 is CASSPRQGTYGYTF. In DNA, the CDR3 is TGTGCCAGCAGCCCAAGACAGGGGACCTATGGCTACACCTTC.

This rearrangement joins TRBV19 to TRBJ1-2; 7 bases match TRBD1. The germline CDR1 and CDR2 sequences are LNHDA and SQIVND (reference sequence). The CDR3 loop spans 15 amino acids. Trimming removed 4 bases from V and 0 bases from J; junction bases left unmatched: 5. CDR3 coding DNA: TGTGCCAGTAGTACCCGGACAGGACCTAACTATGGCTACACCTTC. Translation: CASSTRTGPNYGYTF.

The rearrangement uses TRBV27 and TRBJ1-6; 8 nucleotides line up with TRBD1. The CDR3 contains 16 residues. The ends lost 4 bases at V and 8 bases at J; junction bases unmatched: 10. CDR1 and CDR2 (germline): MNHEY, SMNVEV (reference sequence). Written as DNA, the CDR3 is TGTGCCAGCAGTTCCCTACAGGGGGGGATTTATTCACCCCTCCACTTT. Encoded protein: CASSSLQGGIYSPLHF.

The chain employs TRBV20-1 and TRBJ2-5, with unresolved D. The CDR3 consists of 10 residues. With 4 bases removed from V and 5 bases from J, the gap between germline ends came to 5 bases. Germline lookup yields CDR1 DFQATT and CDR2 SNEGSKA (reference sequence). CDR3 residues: CSATGETQYF. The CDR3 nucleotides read TGCAGTGCTACCGGGGAGACCCAGTACTTC.

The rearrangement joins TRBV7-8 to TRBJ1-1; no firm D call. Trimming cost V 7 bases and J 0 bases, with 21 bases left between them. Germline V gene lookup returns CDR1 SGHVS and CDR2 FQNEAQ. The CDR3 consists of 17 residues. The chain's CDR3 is CASTYTLTTLMNTEAFF. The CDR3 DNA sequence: TGTGCCAGCACGTACACCCTTACTACCCTCATGAACACTGAAGCTTTCTTT.

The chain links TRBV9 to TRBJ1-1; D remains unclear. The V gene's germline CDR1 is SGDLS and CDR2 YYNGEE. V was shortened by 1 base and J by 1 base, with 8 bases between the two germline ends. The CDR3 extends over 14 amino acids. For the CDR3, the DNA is TGTGCCAGCAGCGTAACCGGGAGGAACACTGAAGCTTTCTTT. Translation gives CASSVTGRNTEAFF.

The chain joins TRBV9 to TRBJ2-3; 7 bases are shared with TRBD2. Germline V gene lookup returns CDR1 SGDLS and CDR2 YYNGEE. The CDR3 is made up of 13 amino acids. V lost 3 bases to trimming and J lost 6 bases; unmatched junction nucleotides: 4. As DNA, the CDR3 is TGTGCCAGCAGCGGACTAGCTTCCGATACGCAGTATTTT. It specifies CASSGLASDTQYF.

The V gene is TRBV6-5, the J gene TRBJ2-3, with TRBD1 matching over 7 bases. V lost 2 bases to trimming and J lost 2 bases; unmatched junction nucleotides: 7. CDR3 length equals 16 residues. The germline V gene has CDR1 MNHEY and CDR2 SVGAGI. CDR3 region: CASSYASDRITDTQYF. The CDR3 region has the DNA TGTGCCAGCAGTTACGCATCGGACAGGATCACAGATACGCAGTATTTT.

In nucleotides, the CDR3 is TGCAGTGCTCCGGGAGCCTACGAGCAGTACTTC. Amino acid sequence: CSAPGAYEQYF. The chain is built from TRBV20-1 and TRBJ2-7; D possibly corresponds to TRBD2 (6 bases). CDR3 length equals 11 residues. Germline lookup yields CDR1 DFQATT and CDR2 SNEGSKA (reference sequence). The germline V and J ends were trimmed by 5 bases and 2 bases, with 7 bases remaining between them.

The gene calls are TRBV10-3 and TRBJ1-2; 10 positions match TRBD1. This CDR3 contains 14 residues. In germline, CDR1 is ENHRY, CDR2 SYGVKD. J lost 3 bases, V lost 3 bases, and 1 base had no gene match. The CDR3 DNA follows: TGTGCCATCAGTGATGGGACAGGGGACTATGGCTACACCTTC. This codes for CAISDGTGDYGYTF.

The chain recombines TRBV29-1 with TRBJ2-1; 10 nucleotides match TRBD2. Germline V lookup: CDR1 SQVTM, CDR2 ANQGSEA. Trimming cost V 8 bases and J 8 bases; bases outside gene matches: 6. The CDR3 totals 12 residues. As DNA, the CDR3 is TGCAGCCTTCGCCTAGCGGGAGATGAGCAGTTCTTC. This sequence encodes CSLRLAGDEQFF.

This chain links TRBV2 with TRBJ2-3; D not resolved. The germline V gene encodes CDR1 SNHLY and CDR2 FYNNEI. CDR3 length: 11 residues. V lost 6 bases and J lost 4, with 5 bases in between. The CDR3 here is CASSVADTQYF. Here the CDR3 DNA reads TGTGCCAGCAGCGTCGCAGATACGCAGTATTTT.

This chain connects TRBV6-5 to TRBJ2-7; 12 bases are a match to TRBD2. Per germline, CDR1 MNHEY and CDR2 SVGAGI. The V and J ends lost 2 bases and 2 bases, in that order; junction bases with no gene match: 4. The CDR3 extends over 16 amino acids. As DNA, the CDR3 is TGTGCCAGCAGTTACACTGGACTAGCGGGGACCTACGAGCAGTACTTC. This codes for CASSYTGLAGTYEQYF.

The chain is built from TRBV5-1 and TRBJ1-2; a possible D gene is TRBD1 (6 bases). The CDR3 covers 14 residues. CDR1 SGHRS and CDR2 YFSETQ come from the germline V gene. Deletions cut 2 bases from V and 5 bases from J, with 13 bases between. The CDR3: CASSLQDSSYGYTF. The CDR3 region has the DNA TGCGCCAGCAGCTTACAGGACAGTTCATATGGCTACACCTTC.

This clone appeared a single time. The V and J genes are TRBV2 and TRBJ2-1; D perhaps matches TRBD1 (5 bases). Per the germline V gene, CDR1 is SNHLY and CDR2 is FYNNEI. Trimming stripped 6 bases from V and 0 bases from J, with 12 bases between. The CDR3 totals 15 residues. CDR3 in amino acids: CASRQGLSSYNEQFF. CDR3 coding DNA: TGTGCCAGCAGGCAGGGTCTGAGCTCCTACAATGAGCAGTTCTTC.